The present T cell receptor beta chain was sequenced within a study of somatic mutations in cytotoxic T cells in rheumatoid arthritis. TCRdb's copy holds only in-frame clones and misses some; the assay was immunoSEQ multiplex PCR. The table has 19,000 or so clones, more than 60% seen once. Germline V gene lookup returns CDR1 MGHRA and CDR2 YSYEKL. The CDR3 is 15 residues long. The V and J ends lost 3 bases and 3 bases, in that order; junction bases with no gene match: 7. A few counts support this clone. The chain recombines TRBV4-1 with TRBJ2-7, with 8 bases matching TRBD2. The sequencing sample was made of CD8+ T cells sorted from blood. This sequence originates from a woman aged 60 to 75 in good health. The CDR3 DNA is TGCGCCAGCAGCCACGAATTAGCGGGGATCTACGAGCAGTACTTC. This translates into CASSHELAGIYEQYF.